Only one count was recorded for the clone carrying this T cell receptor beta chain. Study processing details: Amplification with reference gene primers provided the estimates of nucleated cell counts. The method was immunoSEQ multiplex PCR; TCRdb's version includes in-frame clones alone and lacks a portion of them. V, J and clone size are taken as reported in that table, and D and trimming were inferred from the DNA itself. Among 110,000 or so clones, about 87% were seen once, and the ten largest hold roughly 4.4%. This sample stems from a study of blood T cell repertoires in COVID-19. Study background: T cells, B-cell-depleted T cells, or PBMCs provided the cDNA or gDNA that served as material.

Trimming cost V 0 bases and J 7 bases, with 10 bases left between them. Germline V gives CDR1 SEHNR, CDR2 FQNEAQ (reference sequence). The CDR3 loop spans 15 amino acids. This TCR came from a woman aged 45-65 years with acute or convalescent COVID-19. V gene TRBV7-9 combines with J gene TRBJ1-6, with no clear D. Sequenced sample: peripheral blood. The CDR3 coding sequence is TGTGCCAGCAGCTTAGCCGAGGTTGGGAATTCACCCCTCCACTTT. This translates into CASSLAEVGNSPLHF.